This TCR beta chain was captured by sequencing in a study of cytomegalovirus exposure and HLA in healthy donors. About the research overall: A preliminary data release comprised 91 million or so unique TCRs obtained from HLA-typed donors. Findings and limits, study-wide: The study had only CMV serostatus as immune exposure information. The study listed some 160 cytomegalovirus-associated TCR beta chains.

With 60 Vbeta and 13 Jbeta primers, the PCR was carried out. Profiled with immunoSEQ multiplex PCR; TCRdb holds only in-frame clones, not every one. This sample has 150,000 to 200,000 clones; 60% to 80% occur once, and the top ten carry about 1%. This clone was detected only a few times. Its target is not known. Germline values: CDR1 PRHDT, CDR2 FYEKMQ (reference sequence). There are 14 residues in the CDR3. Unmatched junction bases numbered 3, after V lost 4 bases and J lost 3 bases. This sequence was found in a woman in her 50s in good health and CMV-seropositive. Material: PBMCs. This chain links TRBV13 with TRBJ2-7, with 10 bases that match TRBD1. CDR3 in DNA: TGTGCCAGCAGCTCGTGGGACAGGGGCTACGAGCAGTACTTC. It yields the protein CASSSWDRGYEQYF.